This T cell receptor (beta chain) was captured in a study of shared clonotypes between healthy human individuals. The donor cohort consisted entirely of Caucasian adults residing in Nashville, Tennessee. About this clone itself: Its antigen is not known.

Generated by immunoSEQ multiplex PCR, the TCRdb table keeps only in-frame clones and is missing some. The sample holds about 1.5 million clones; under 99% are singletons and the top ten take around 0.45%. Germline lookup yields CDR1 ENHRY and CDR2 SYGVKD. Trimming took off 6 bases at V and 5 bases at J, with 13 bases between the two ends. This CDR3 region has 14 residues. Study observations and caveats: Around 5% was the fraction of naive CD4 clonotypes found shared across four donors. Non-shared clonotypes showed lower generation probabilities than clonotypes common to all four donors.

Sequencing was carried out using naive CD4+ T cells sorted from blood. Subset meaning: CD45RA+ positively selected. The origin of this receptor is a man aged 25 to 45 in good health. V gene TRBV10-3 combines with J gene TRBJ2-2, with a tentative D call TRBD1 (6 bases). The CDR3 spells CAIRSDSSTGELFF. The CDR3 bases are TGTGCCATCAGGTCGGACAGTTCGACCGGGGAGCTGTTTTTT.